One and the same sample provided the 15 T cell receptor beta chains below, sequenced in a study of cytomegalovirus exposure and HLA in healthy donors (dated by TCRdb to about 2017). Receptor amplification or capture employed the immunoSEQ multiplex PCR assay. A mixture of 60 forward primers for TCR Vbeta segments and 13 reverse primers for TCR Jbeta segments was used in the multiplex PCR. What TCRdb holds here is the immuneACCESS table cut down to in-frame rearrangements. Part of the clones is not present; checked against another copy, under half of the missing clones reflect an unresolved V gene, and the others are unexplained. Counted in this sample were roughly 200,000 clones; over 70% of them appeared once. The top ten clones comprise approximately 1.7% of the sample. Sample: PBMCs. These receptors were taken from a middle-aged man in good health and CMV-seropositive.

This chain joins TRBV11-2 and TRBJ2-2; TRBD2 agrees at 9 bases. Germline CDR1 and CDR2: SGHAT and FQNNGV. The CDR3 is made up of 16 amino acids. J lost 5 bases, V lost 4 bases, and 8 bases had no gene match. The CDR3 sequence: CASSWAPTSGTGELFF. Here the CDR3 DNA reads TGTGCCAGCAGCTGGGCCCCAACTAGCGGGACCGGGGAGCTGTTTTTT.

The count of this clone is one. The genes are TRBV5-1 and TRBJ1-1; the match to TRBD1 covers 8 bases. V lost 7 bases and J lost 14; bases outside the gene matches: 10. The CDR3 contains 11 residues. Germline-derived CDR1 and CDR2 are SGHRS and YFSETQ. CDR3 DNA sequence: TGCGCCAGCGGTCAGGGGGCAGTCGTCTTCTTT. This sequence encodes CASGQGAVVFF.

The chain recombines TRBV5-4 with TRBJ1-2, with D possibly matching TRBD1 (6 bases). Germline CDR1 and CDR2: SGHNT and YYREEE (reference sequence). V gave up 0 bases and J gave up 0 bases, with 9 bases separating them. This CDR3 is built from 15 residues. The DNA of the CDR3 is TGTGCCAGCAGCTTGGGAGGGGGAGCTAACTATGGCTACACCTTC. Amino acids: CASSLGGGANYGYTF.

In this sample, this clone turned up once. This rearrangement joins TRBV10-3 to TRBJ2-5; tentatively, D is TRBD2 (5 bases). CDR1 is ENHRY, CDR2 SYGVKD, per germline. V dropped 6 bases and J dropped 4 bases, with 12 bases sitting between them. This CDR3 is built from 13 residues. CDR3 coding DNA: TGTGCCATCAGCCGGGGAGCCGGAGAGACCCAGTACTTC. This encodes CAISRGAGETQYF.

The chain carries TRBV19 and TRBJ1-3, with no clear D. The V end lost 2 bases, the J end lost 0 bases, and 8 bases lay between the germline ends. Germline V CDR1 and CDR2: LNHDA, SQIVND (reference sequence). The CDR3 sequence is 15 residues long. CDR3 protein: CASSISRRSGNTIYF. CDR3 in DNA: TGTGCCAGTAGTATATCCAGGCGCTCTGGAAACACCATATATTTT.

V is TRBV7-8 and J is TRBJ2-5, with 7 nucleotides matching TRBD2. CDR3 length: 14 amino acids. V was pared by 3 bases and J by 1 base, with 2 bases of the junction left unmatched. Germline V gene data show CDR1 as SGHVS and CDR2 as FQNEAQ. The CDR3 loop reads CASSLGGGQETQYF. For the CDR3, the DNA is TGTGCCAGCAGCTTGGGGGGGGGCCAAGAGACCCAGTACTTC. Full variable domain (outside the CDR3, taken from reference TRBV7-8 and TRBJ2-5): GAGVSQSPRYKVAKRGQDVALRCDPISGHVSLFWYQQALGQGPEFLTYFQNEAQLDKSGLPSDRFFAERPEGSVSTLKIQRTQQEDSAVYLCASSLGGGQETQYFGPGTRLLVL.

The rearrangement joins TRBV27 to TRBJ2-7, with a tentative D call TRBD1 (5 bases). The germline V and J ends were trimmed by 4 bases and 1 base, with 11 bases remaining between them. The length of the CDR3 is 14 residues. Germline lookup yields CDR1 MNHEY and CDR2 SMNVEV (reference sequence). CDR3 nucleotide sequence: TGTGCCAGCAGTTCCCGCGGACATTCCTACGAGCAGTACTTC. Translated, it gives CASSSRGHSYEQYF.

The chain is built from TRBV27 and TRBJ1-4; 10 nucleotides line up with TRBD1. J gave up 6 bases and V 3 bases, and 1 base lay outside the gene matches. The CDR3 is made up of 14 amino acids. Germline V gene sequence: CDR1 MNHEY, CDR2 SMNVEV (reference sequence). The CDR3 sequence is CASSLGTGDEKLFF. DNA for the CDR3: TGTGCCAGCAGTTTGGGGACAGGGGATGAAAAACTGTTTTTT.

This sequence joins TRBV30 and TRBJ1-1; tentative D call: TRBD1 (5 bases). V was cut by 3 bases and J by 5 bases, with 19 bases left in between. CDR1 and CDR2 (germline): GTSNPN, SVGIG (reference sequence). This CDR3 comprises 15 residues. The CDR3 reads CAWRRFAGLGTEAFF. In nucleotides, the CDR3 is TGTGCCTGGAGAAGGTTCGCAGGGTTGGGAACTGAAGCTTTCTTT. The whole variable domain, remainder taken from reference TRBV30 and TRBJ1-1, is SQTIHQWPATLVQPVGSPLSLECTVEGTSNPNLYWYRQAAGRGLQLLFYSVGIGQISSEVPQNLSASRPQDRQFILSSKKLLLSDSGFYLCAWRRFAGLGTEAFFGQGTRLTVV.

The CDR3 DNA is TGTGCCAGCAGCCAAGAATATGGGGGGGACAATGAGCAGTTCTTC. It translates to CASSQEYGGDNEQFF. The rearrangement uses TRBV4-2 and TRBJ2-1; TRBD2 matches 7 bases. The V segment lost 0 bases and the J segment 5 bases; nucleotides outside the gene matches: 4. This CDR3 is built from 15 residues. CDR1 is LGHNA and CDR2 is YNFKEQ in the germline V gene.

V gene TRBV5-1 combines with J gene TRBJ2-7, with 9 bases lining up with TRBD1. Unmatched junction bases numbered 6, after V lost 6 bases and J lost 5 bases. Per germline, CDR1 SGHRS and CDR2 YFSETQ. The CDR3 extends over 13 amino acids. The CDR3 nucleotides read TGCGCCAGCAATGAACAGGGGGCTAACGAGCAGTACTTC. It encodes CASNEQGANEQYF.

The chain carries TRBV6-5 and TRBJ1-1; tentative D call: TRBD1 (6 bases). Trimming took off 1 base at V and 0 bases at J, with 9 bases between the two ends. The germline V gene encodes CDR1 MNHEY and CDR2 SVGAGI. This CDR3 is built from 15 residues. CDR3: CASSYFQGMNTEAFF. In DNA, the CDR3 is TGTGCCAGCAGTTACTTTCAGGGGATGAACACTGAAGCTTTCTTT.

The chain joins TRBV9 to TRBJ2-1, with a possible D match to TRBD1 (7 bases). The CDR3 spans 15 residues. In germline, CDR1 is SGDLS, CDR2 YYNGEE. Trimming cost V 3 bases and J 4 bases, with 14 bases left between them. The CDR3 DNA follows: TGTGCCAGCAGCGGGGGGGACAGATCTTACAATGAGCAGTTCTTC. Its translation is CASSGGDRSYNEQFF. Full variable domain (rest looked up from reference TRBV9 and TRBJ2-1): DSGVTQTPKHLITATGQRVTLRCSPRSGDLSVYWYQQSLDQGLQFLIQYYNGEERAKGNILERFSAQQFPDLHSELNLSSLELGDSALYFCASSGGDRSYNEQFFGPGTRLTVL.

This clone has more than one count but fewer than ten. The V gene is TRBV11-1, the J gene TRBJ2-5, with TRBD2 matching 7 bases. Germline V gene lookup returns CDR1 SGHAT and CDR2 FQDESV (reference sequence). V gave up 4 bases and J gave up 3 bases; unmatched junction bases: 11. The CDR3 is 16 residues long. CDR3 DNA: TGTGCCAGCAGCTACCACCAGGGAGGGAGAGAAGAGACCCAGTACTTC. Translated, it gives CASSYHQGGREETQYF.

The chain links TRBV15 to TRBJ1-4, with 7 bases fitting TRBD1. V lost 3 bases to trimming and J lost 2 bases; unmatched junction nucleotides: 3. CDR1 is LNHNV, CDR2 YYDKDF, per germline (reference sequence). The CDR3 extends over 15 amino acids. The CDR3 loop is CATSRTGPTNEKLFF. Here the CDR3 DNA reads TGTGCCACCAGCAGGACAGGGCCCACTAATGAAAAACTGTTTTTT.